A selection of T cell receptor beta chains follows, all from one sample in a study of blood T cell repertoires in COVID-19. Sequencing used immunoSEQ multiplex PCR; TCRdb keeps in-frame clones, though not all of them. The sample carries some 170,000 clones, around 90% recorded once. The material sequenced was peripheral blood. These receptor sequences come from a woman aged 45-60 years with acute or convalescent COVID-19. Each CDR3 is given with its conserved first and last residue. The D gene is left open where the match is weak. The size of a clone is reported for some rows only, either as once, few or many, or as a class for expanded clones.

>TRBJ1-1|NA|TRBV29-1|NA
CSVEEGGSGTEAFF
TGCAGCGTTGAAGAGGGAGGGAGTGGTACTGAAGCTTTCTTT
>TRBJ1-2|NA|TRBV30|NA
CAWSRRDIPGDGYTF
TGTGCCTGGAGTAGAAGGGACATCCCTGGGGATGGCTACACCTTC
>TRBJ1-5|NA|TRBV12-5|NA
CASGRDFQPQHF
TGTGCTAGTGGCCGGGACTTTCAGCCCCAGCATTTT
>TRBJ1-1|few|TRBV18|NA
CASSPLLGGDAEAFF
TGTGCCAGCTCACCACTCCTCGGAGGGGATGCTGAAGCTTTCTTT
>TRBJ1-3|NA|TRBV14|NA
CASRRTTRNTIYF
TGTGCCAGCAGGCGGACAACGCGGAACACCATATATTTT
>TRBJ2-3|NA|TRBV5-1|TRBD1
CASRKGQGGDTQYF
TGCGCCAGCAGAAAGGGACAGGGGGGAGATACGCAGTATTTT
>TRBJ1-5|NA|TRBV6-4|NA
CASSDSRGSNQPQHF
TGTGCCAGCAGTGACTCGAGGGGGAGCAATCAGCCCCAGCATTTT
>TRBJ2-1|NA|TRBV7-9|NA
CASSLVAPRGRNNEQFF
TGTGCCAGCAGCTTAGTGGCCCCAAGAGGTCGAAACAATGAGCAGTTCTTC
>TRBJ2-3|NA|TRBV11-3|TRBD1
CASSIGTGAGTDTQYF
TGTGCCAGCAGCATAGGGACAGGGGCCGGCACAGATACGCAGTATTTT
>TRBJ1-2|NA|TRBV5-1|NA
CASSLVQGQDGYTF
TGCGCCAGCAGCTTGGTGCAGGGGCAGGATGGCTACACCTTC
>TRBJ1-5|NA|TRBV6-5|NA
CASMAGSNQPQHF
TGTGCCAGCATGGCAGGGAGCAATCAGCCCCAGCATTTT
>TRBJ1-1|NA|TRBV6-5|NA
CASSRDTGVAEAFF
TGTGCCAGCAGCCGAGACACCGGGGTGGCTGAAGCTTTCTTT
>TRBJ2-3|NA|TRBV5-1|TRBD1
CASSAGTASTDTQYF
TGCGCCAGCAGCGCTGGGACAGCTAGCACAGATACGCAGTATTTT
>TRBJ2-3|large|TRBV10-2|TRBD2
CASKAGEGDTQYF
TGCGCCAGCAAGGCGGGAGAGGGAGATACGCAGTATTTT
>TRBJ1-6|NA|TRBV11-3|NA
CASSLASSPLHF
TGTGCCAGCAGCTTAGCGTCTTCACCCCTCCACTTT
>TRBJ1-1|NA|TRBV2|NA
CASSRQNTEAFF
TGTGCCAGCAGTAGACAAAACACTGAAGCTTTCTTT
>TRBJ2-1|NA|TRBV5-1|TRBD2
CASSSLAGGAGNEQFF
TGCGCCAGCAGCTCCTTAGCGGGAGGGGCGGGCAATGAGCAGTTCTTC
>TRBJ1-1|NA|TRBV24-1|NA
CATSALNTEAFF
TGTGCCACCAGTGCCTTGAACACTGAAGCTTTCTTT
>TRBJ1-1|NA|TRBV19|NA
CASSNSRQGFPEAFF
TGTGCCAGTAGTAACTCCCGGCAGGGATTCCCTGAAGCTTTCTTT
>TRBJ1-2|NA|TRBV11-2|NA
CASSRTEGSYGYTF
TGTGCCAGCAGCCGCACTGAAGGGAGCTATGGCTACACCTTC
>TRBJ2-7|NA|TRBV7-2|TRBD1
CASSGSTGGGYEQYF
TGTGCCAGCAGCGGCTCGACAGGGGGCGGCTACGAGCAGTACTTC
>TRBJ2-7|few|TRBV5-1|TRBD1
CASSLTGGGYYEQYF
TGCGCCAGCAGCCTGACAGGGGGCGGATACTACGAGCAGTACTTC
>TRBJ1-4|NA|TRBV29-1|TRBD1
CSVGQGPNEKLFF
TGCAGCGTTGGACAGGGCCCCAATGAAAAACTGTTTTTT
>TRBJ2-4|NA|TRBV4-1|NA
CASSQGRDLAKNIQYF
TGCGCCAGCAGCCAGGGCCGGGATCTAGCCAAAAACATTCAGTACTTC
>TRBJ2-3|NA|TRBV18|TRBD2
CASSPLGLGGTDTQYF
TGTGCCAGCTCACCCCTAGGACTAGGAGGCACAGATACGCAGTATTTT
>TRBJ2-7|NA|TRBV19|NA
CASSKGSQGQYEQYF
TGTGCCAGTAGTAAGGGCAGCCAGGGCCAGTACGAGCAGTACTTC
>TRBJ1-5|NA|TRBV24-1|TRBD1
CATNAGTASNQPQHF
TGTGCCACCAATGCCGGGACAGCTAGCAATCAGCCCCAGCATTTT
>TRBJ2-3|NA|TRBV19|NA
CASSIDEDSLTQYF
TGTGCCAGTAGTATAGATGAGGACTCTCTTACGCAGTATTTT
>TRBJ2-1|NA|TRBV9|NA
CASSGGIGGGNEQFF
TGTGCCAGCAGCGGCGGGATCGGGGGTGGCAATGAGCAGTTCTTC
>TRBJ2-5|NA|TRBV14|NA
CASSQDNSVTGETQYF
TGTGCCAGCAGCCAAGATAACTCGGTGACGGGGGAGACCCAGTACTTC
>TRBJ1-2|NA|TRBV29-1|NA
CSVGLTENYGYTF
TGCAGCGTTGGGTTGACAGAGAACTATGGCTACACCTTC
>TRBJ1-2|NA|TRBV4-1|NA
CASRGGSSGYTF
TGCGCCAGCAGAGGAGGGTCTAGTGGCTACACCTTC
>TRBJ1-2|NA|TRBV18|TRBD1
CASSPGQGADGYTF
TGTGCCAGCTCACCGGGACAGGGGGCAGATGGCTACACCTTC
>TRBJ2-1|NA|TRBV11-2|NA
CASSSTPPITYQEKQFF
TGTGCCAGCAGCTCAACCCCCCCTATTACTTACCAGGAAAAGCAGTTCTTC
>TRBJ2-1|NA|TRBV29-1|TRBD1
CSVEGQGAVYNEQFF
TGCAGCGTTGAGGGACAGGGGGCGGTATACAATGAGCAGTTCTTC
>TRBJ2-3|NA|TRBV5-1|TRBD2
CASVPGRGGGTDTQYF
TGCGCCAGCGTTCCCGGACGGGGGGGCGGTACAGATACGCAGTATTTT
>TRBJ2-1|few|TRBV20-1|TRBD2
CSASPSGSPRNEQFF
TGCAGTGCTAGTCCTAGCGGGAGCCCCAGGAATGAGCAGTTCTTC
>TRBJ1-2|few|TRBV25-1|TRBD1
CASGLAGGYGYTF
TGTGCCAGCGGCTTGGCAGGGGGGTATGGCTACACCTTC
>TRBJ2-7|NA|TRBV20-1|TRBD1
CSAGRQGVEYF
TGCAGTGCTGGGAGACAGGGTGTAGAGTACTTC
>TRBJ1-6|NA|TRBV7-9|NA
CASSFGIGSPLHF
TGTGCCAGCAGCTTCGGGATTGGCTCACCCCTCCACTTT
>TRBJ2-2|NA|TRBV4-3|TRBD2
CASSQVVLAGRTGELFF
TGCGCCAGCAGCCAAGTTGTACTAGCGGGACGTACCGGGGAGCTGTTTTTT
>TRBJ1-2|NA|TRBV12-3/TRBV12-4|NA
CASSWAEYGYTF
TGTGCCAGCAGTTGGGCTGAGTATGGCTACACCTTC
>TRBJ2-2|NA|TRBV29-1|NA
CSVQANTGELFF
TGCAGCGTTCAGGCGAACACCGGGGAGCTGTTTTTT
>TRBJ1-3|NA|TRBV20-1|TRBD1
CSASPSGQGGNTIYF
TGCAGTGCTAGTCCCTCGGGACAGGGCGGAAACACCATATATTTT
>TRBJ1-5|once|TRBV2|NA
CASSEEQGNQPQHF
TGTGCCAGCAGTGAAGAACAGGGCAATCAGCCCCAGCATTTT
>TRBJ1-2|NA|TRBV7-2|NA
CASSRYSYGYTF
TGTGCCAGCAGCCGATACAGCTATGGCTACACCTTC
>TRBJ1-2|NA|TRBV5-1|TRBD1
CASSPGQENYGYTF
TGCGCCAGCAGCCCAGGACAGGAGAACTATGGCTACACCTTC
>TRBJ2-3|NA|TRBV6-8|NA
CASSYKRGGRTDTQYF
TGTGCCAGCAGTTACAAGAGGGGGGGACGCACAGATACGCAGTATTTT
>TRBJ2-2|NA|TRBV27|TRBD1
CASSSGQVSGAGELFF
TGTGCCAGCAGTTCAGGACAGGTATCCGGGGCCGGGGAGCTGTTTTTT
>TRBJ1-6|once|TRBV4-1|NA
CASSEGLFNSPLHF
TGCGCCAGCAGTGAGGGTTTGTTTAATTCACCCCTCCACTTT
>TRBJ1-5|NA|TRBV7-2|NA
CASSSEAQPQHF
TGTGCCAGCAGCTCAGAGGCACAGCCCCAGCATTTT
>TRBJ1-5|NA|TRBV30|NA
CAWSWQSEVHGQPQHF
TGTGCCTGGAGTTGGCAGTCGGAGGTTCACGGTCAGCCCCAGCATTTT